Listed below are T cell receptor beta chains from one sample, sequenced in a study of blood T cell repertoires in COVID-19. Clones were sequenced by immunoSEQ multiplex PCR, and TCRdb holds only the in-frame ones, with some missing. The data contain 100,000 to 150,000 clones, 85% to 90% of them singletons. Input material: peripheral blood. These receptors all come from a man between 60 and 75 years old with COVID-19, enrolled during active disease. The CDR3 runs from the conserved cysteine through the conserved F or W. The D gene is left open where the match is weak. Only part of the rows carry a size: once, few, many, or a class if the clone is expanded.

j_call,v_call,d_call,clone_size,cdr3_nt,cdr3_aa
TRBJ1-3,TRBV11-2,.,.,TGTGCCAGCAGCTACCCTCCCGGCGGGGGATCTGGAAACACCATATATTTT,CASSYPPGGGSGNTIYF
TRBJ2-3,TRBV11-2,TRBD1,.,TGTGCCAGCAGCTTAGATTGGACAGGGGCAACAGATACGCAGTATTTT,CASSLDWTGATDTQYF
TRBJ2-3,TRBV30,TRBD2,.,TGTGCCTGGAGTGGATTAGCGGGAGCAGATACGCAGTATTTT,CAWSGLAGADTQYF
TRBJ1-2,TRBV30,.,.,TGTGCCTGGAGTCCGCGGGTCAGTCCCTATGGCTACACCTTC,CAWSPRVSPYGYTF
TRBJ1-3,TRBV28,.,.,TGTGCCAGCAGGGTACAGGGCTCTGGAAACACCATATATTTT,CASRVQGSGNTIYF
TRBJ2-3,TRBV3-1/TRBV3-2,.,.,TGTGCCAGCAGCCGGACACCGTCTCCAGATACGCAGTATTTT,CASSRTPSPDTQYF
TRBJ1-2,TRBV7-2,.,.,TGTGCCAGCAGCTTAGATACAGATGGCTACACCTTC,CASSLDTDGYTF
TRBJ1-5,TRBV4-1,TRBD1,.,TGCGCCAGCAGCCAGGGACAGGGTCAAACCCAGCATTTT,CASSQGQGQTQHF
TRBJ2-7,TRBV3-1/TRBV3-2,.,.,TGTGCCAGCAGCCAAGCGTACGAGCAGTACTTC,CASSQAYEQYF
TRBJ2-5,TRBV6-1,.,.,TGTGCCAGCAGTGAAAACAGCCCCCTGCGCCCCCAGTACTTC,CASSENSPLRPQYF
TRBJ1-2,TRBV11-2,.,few,TGTGCCAGCAGCTTAGGGGCTCTCGGCTATGGCTACACCTTC,CASSLGALGYGYTF
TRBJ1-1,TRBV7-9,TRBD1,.,TGTGCCAGCAGCTTAGTGGTCCGGACAGGTGGAACTGAAGCTTTCTTT,CASSLVVRTGGTEAFF
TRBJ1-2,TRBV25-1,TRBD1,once,TGTGCCAGCAGTGACCCCACAGGGGGGGACTATGGCTACACCTTC,CASSDPTGGDYGYTF
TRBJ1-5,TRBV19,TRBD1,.,TGTGCCAGTAGTTTCGGGACAGGGATTCAGCCCCAGCATTTT,CASSFGTGIQPQHF
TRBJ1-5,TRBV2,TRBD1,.,TGTGCCAGCAGGGGGAGGACAGGGGATCAGCCCCAGCATTTT,CASRGRTGDQPQHF
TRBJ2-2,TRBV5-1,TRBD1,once,TGCGCCAGCAGCCCGGGACAGGGGAACGGGGAGCTGTTTTTT,CASSPGQGNGELFF
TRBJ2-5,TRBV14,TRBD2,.,TGTGCCAGCAGCCACAGGACCGGGGGGGCGGGAGAGACCCAGTACTTC,CASSHRTGGAGETQYF
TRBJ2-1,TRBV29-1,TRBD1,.,TGCAGCGTCCTTGGGACAGGGTCGGGCAATGAGCAGTTCTTC,CSVLGTGSGNEQFF
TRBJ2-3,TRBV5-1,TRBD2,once,TGCGCCAGCAGCTTGGCCGGGACTAGCGTCACAGATACGCAGTATTTT,CASSLAGTSVTDTQYF
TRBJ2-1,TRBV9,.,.,TGTGCCAGCAGCGGTGGGGTGGGGAGCTCCTACAATGAGCAGTTCTTC,CASSGGVGSSYNEQFF
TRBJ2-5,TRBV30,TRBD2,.,TGTGCCTTCACCGCTGCGGGGGGGAGGTTGGAGACCCAGTACTTC,CAFTAAGGRLETQYF
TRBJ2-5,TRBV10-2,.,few,TGCGCCAGCAGTGAGTCCGGAGAGACCCAGTACTTC,CASSESGETQYF
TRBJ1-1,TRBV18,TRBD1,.,TGTGCCAGCTCACGCACGACAGGGCCCACTGAAGCTTTCTTT,CASSRTTGPTEAFF
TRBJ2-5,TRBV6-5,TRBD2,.,TGTGCCAGCACCAGCGGGGGGCATCAAGAGACCCAGTACTTC,CASTSGGHQETQYF
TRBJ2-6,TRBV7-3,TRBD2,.,TGTGCCAGCAGCCCCCGGTTCAGCGGGGGTCCCGGGGCCAACGTCCTGACTTTC,CASSPRFSGGPGANVLTF
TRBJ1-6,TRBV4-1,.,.,TGCGCCAGCAGCCAAGATCAGGGCAGCGACTCCCCTCCCCTCCACTTT,CASSQDQGSDSPPLHF
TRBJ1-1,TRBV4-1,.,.,TGCGCCAGCAGGGAAGCGGGGGTCTTCACTGAAGCTTTCTTT,CASREAGVFTEAFF
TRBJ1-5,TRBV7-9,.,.,TGTGCCAGCAGCTCGGGATCTCATCAGCCCCAGCATTTT,CASSSGSHQPQHF
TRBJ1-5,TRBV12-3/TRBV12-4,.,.,TGTGCCAGCAGTTTAGGGCAGAATCAGCCCCAGCATTTT,CASSLGQNQPQHF
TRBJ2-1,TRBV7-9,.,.,TGTGCCAGCAGCTTTGATGGGGTCGGGAGCTTGAATTACAATGAGCAGTTCTTC,CASSFDGVGSLNYNEQFF
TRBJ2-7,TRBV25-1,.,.,TGTGCCACCAGGGACACCTACGAGCAGTACTTC,CATRDTYEQYF
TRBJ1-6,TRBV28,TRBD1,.,TGTGCCAGCAGTTCCCCGGGGGCAGGGGGTTTTAATTCACCCCTCCACTTT,CASSSPGAGGFNSPLHF
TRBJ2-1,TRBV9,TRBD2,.,TGTGCCAGCAGCTTGGGACTAGCGGGGAAAAGCAATGAGCAGTTCTTC,CASSLGLAGKSNEQFF
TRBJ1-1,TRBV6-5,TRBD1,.,TGTGCCAGCAGTTCGACAGGGGCGACTGAAGCTTTCTTT,CASSSTGATEAFF
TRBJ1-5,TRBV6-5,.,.,TGTGCCAGCAGACGCCTCCGGGAAATCAATCAGCCCCAGCATTTT,CASRRLREINQPQHF
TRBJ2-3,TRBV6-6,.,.,TGTGCCAGCAGCGAGGGTGGAGATACGCAGTATTTT,CASSEGGDTQYF
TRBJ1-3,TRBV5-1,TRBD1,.,TGCGCCAGCAGCCTGGACAGGGGCTCTGGAAACACCATATATTTT,CASSLDRGSGNTIYF
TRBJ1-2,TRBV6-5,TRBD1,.,TGTGCCAGCAGGGGACAGTCAACCTATGGCTACACCTTC,CASRGQSTYGYTF
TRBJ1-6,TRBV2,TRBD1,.,TGTGCCAGCAAGGGGGGAGTACAGGGGATTCTCTCCTATAATTCACCCCTCCACTTT,CASKGGVQGILSYNSPLHF
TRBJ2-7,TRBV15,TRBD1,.,TGTGCCACCAGCAGCCGGGACAGGGAGTCCGAGCAGTACTTC,CATSSRDRESEQYF
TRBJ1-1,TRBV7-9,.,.,TGTGCCAGCAGCTTAAGGTCGGGGGACACTGAAGCTTTCTTT,CASSLRSGDTEAFF
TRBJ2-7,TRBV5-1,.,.,TGCGCCAGCAGCTGGGATGGGGGGACCCCTGGGGAGCAGTACTTC,CASSWDGGTPGEQYF
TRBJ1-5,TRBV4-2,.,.,TGTGCCAGCAGCCAAGCGGTGGATCAGCCCCAGCATTTT,CASSQAVDQPQHF
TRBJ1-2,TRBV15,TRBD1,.,TGTGCCACCAGCAGAGATGGACAGGGGGCGGCCTATGGCTACACCTTC,CATSRDGQGAAYGYTF
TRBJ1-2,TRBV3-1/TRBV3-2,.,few,TGTGCCAGCAGCCAAGCGTCCCCCTATGGCTACACCTTC,CASSQASPYGYTF
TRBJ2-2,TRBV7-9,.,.,TGTGCCAGCAGCCCCCAGGGGACGGGGAGAACCGGGGAGCTGTTTTTT,CASSPQGTGRTGELFF
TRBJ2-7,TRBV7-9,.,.,TGTGCCAGCAGCCCCCGGGTAGGGGATGAGCAGTACTTC,CASSPRVGDEQYF
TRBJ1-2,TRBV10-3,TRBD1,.,TGTGCCATCAGCAGGACAGGGGATGGCTACACCTTC,CAISRTGDGYTF
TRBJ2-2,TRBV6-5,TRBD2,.,TGTGCCAGCAGCGGACTAGCGGTGTCCGGGGAGCTGTTTTTT,CASSGLAVSGELFF
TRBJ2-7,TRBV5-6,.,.,TGTGCCAGCAGCCTTGAGGTCGGCGGTCCCTACGAGCAGTACTTC,CASSLEVGGPYEQYF
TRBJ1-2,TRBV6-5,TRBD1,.,TGTGCCACCACAGGGGATCTTTTCTATGGCTACACCTTC,CATTGDLFYGYTF
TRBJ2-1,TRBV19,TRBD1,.,TGTGCCAGTAGTTTTCGGACAGGGGGGAACAATGAGCAGTTCTTC,CASSFRTGGNNEQFF
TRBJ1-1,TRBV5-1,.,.,TGCGCCAGCAGCTTGGAAGGGGTAAACACTGAAGCTTTCTTT,CASSLEGVNTEAFF
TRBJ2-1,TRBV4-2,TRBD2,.,TGTGCCAGCAGCCAAGGAGCGGGGGGGGCCGCACAGAGCTCCTACAATGAGCAGTTCTTC,CASSQGAGGAAQSSYNEQFF
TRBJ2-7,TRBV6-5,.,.,TGTGCCAGCAGCCAAGGACACGGCTCCTACGAGCAGTACTTC,CASSQGHGSYEQYF